Shown below are 32 T cell receptor beta chains from a single sample sequenced in a study of blood T cell repertoires in COVID-19. Measured with immunoSEQ multiplex PCR; TCRdb has only the in-frame clones, and not every one. The sample has fewer than 75,000 clones; 85% to 90% are singletons. Sequencing input: peripheral blood. The receptors were gathered from a man aged 50 to 59 with active COVID-19.

There are a few counts of this clone. V usage is TRBV18 and J usage is TRBJ2-2, with D perhaps TRBD1 (6 bases). The CDR3 is made up of 16 amino acids. Trimming removed 1 base from V and 1 base from J, with 10 bases in between. The germline gives CDR1 KGHSH, CDR2 LQKENI. The CDR3: CASSPLLGQNTGELFF. The CDR3 nucleotides read TGTGCCAGCTCACCACTTTTGGGACAGAACACCGGGGAGCTGTTTTTT.

The DNA for the CDR3 is TGTGCCAGCAGCTTAGCGCATACGACAGGAGGCAATCAGCCCCAGCATTTT. This gives the protein CASSLAHTTGGNQPQHF. This sequence joins TRBV7-2 and TRBJ1-5, with D possibly being TRBD1 (6 bases). This CDR3 is built from 17 residues. With 0 bases removed from V and 2 bases from J, the gap between germline ends came to 14 bases. CDR1 is SGHTA, CDR2 FQGNSA, per germline.

V is TRBV9 and J is TRBJ1-1; D not resolved. Germline CDR1 SGDLS, CDR2 YYNGEE. The V end was cut by 4 bases, the J end by 0 bases, with 7 bases between. The CDR3 has 13 residues. The CDR3 loop reads CASSLDMNTEAFF. The CDR3 DNA follows: TGTGCCAGCAGCCTTGACATGAACACTGAAGCTTTCTTT.

The genes are TRBV10-3 and TRBJ1-6; D gene uncertain. The V end lost 11 bases, the J end lost 5 bases, and 13 bases lay between the germline ends. The CDR3 covers 13 residues. Germline CDR1 reads ENHRY; CDR2 reads SYGVKD. The CDR3 loop reads CAVRNSDNSPLHF. Written as DNA, the CDR3 is TGTGCCGTTCGTAATTCAGATAATTCACCCCTCCACTTT.

The chain uses TRBV5-4 and TRBJ2-7; TRBD1 matches 8 bases. Germline trimming cut 4 bases from V and 1 base from J; bases unmatched to any gene: 7. Germline V CDR1 and CDR2: SGHNT, YYREEE (reference sequence). This CDR3 is built from 15 residues. The chain's CDR3 is CASSQTYRGSYEQYF. Here the CDR3 DNA reads TGTGCCAGCAGCCAGACCTACAGGGGGTCCTACGAGCAGTACTTC. Variable domain in full (rest from reference TRBV5-4 and TRBJ2-7): ETGVTQSPTHLIKTRGQQVTLRCSSQSGHNTVSWYQQALGQGPQFIFQYYREEENGRGNFPPRFSGLQFPNYSSELNVNALELDDSALYLCASSQTYRGSYEQYFGPGTRLTVT.

This clone was recorded once. V gene TRBV2 combines with J gene TRBJ1-4; 7 bases fit TRBD1. With 3 bases clipped from V and 4 bases from J, the junction kept 5 bases outside the gene matches. Germline CDR1 and CDR2: SNHLY and FYNNEI. The CDR3 has 15 residues. The CDR3: CASSEMGQHNEKLFF. CDR3 bases: TGTGCCAGCAGTGAGATGGGACAGCATAATGAAAAACTGTTTTTT.

This clone showed up just once. Additional DNA sequences in this sample encode the identical CDR3. The chain combines TRBV7-3 with TRBJ1-2; no clear D gene. The V gene's germline CDR1 is SGHTA and CDR2 FQGTGA. This CDR3 comprises 13 residues. The V end lost 5 bases, the J end lost 2 bases, and 9 bases lay between the germline ends. The CDR3 region is CASSPDRNYGYTF. The CDR3 nucleotides are TGTGCCAGCAGCCCCGATCGGAACTATGGCTACACCTTC.

This chain links TRBV9 with TRBJ2-3; maybe TRBD2 (5 bases). This CDR3 is 15 amino acids long. Trimming stripped 0 bases from V and 2 bases from J, with 10 bases between. Germline V gene sequence: CDR1 SGDLS, CDR2 YYNGEE. The CDR3 DNA is TGTGCCAGCAGCGTAGGGCGGGCGTACACAGATACGCAGTATTTT. This codes for CASSVGRAYTDTQYF. Looking up the rest from reference TRBV9 and TRBJ2-3 gives the full variable domain: DSGVTQTPKHLITATGQRVTLRCSPRSGDLSVYWYQQSLDQGLQFLIQYYNGEERAKGNILERFSAQQFPDLHSELNLSSLELGDSALYFCASSVGRAYTDTQYFGPGTRLTVL.

J is TRBJ2-2 and V is TRBV24-1; 8 nucleotides line up with TRBD1. The length of the CDR3 is 17 residues. The V segment lost 2 bases and the J segment 4 bases; nucleotides outside the gene matches: 8. Looked up from germline, CDR1 is KGHDR and CDR2 is SFDVKD. CDR3 nucleotides: TGTGCCACCAGTGATTGGCTGGGAACAGGGGGCACCGGGGAGCTGTTTTTT. Translating it yields CATSDWLGTGGTGELFF.

This chain links TRBV3-1 (or the pseudogene TRBV3-2) with TRBJ2-7, with D hard to call. The V end was cut by 4 bases, the J end by 6 bases, with 13 bases between. The CDR3 length is 13 residues. Germline V CDR1 and CDR2: LGHDT, YNNKEL (reference sequence). This CDR3 is CASSLLGTGEQYF. The CDR3 DNA is TGTGCCAGCAGCCTGCTCGGTACGGGCGAGCAGTACTTC.

This chain joins TRBV24-1 and TRBJ2-7; D is possibly TRBD1 (6 bases). The length of the CDR3 is 16 residues. The germline gives CDR1 KGHDR, CDR2 SFDVKD. Trimming cost V 4 bases and J 3 bases, with 18 bases left between them. The CDR3 DNA is TGTGCCACCAGTGACCCTGGGGCTGAGGGGGTCTACGAGCAGTACTTC. The encoded protein is CATSDPGAEGVYEQYF.

V is TRBV10-3 and J is TRBJ2-5, with 13 bases that match TRBD2. After removal of 8 bases from V and 4 bases from J, the junction contained 10 bases not matched to a gene. Germline lookup yields CDR1 ENHRY and CDR2 SYGVKD. This CDR3 has 16 residues. The CDR3 loop is CAIGKLAGGLGETQYF. CDR3 nucleotides: TGTGCCATCGGTAAACTAGCGGGGGGGCTGGGAGAGACCCAGTACTTC.

The J gene is TRBJ2-1, the V gene TRBV27; D gene unclear. V was pared by 2 bases and J by 8 bases, with 10 bases between. Germline V gene sequence: CDR1 MNHEY, CDR2 SMNVEV (reference sequence). CDR3 length: 13 residues. CDR3 coding DNA: TGTGCCAGCAGTTTAGCCCCCAGGTATGAGCAGTTCTTC. It is translated as CASSLAPRYEQFF.

The V gene is TRBV15, the J gene TRBJ1-3, with TRBD1 identical over 7 bases. The trim removed 5 bases at V and 11 bases at J, leaving 9 bases unmatched. Per germline, CDR1 LNHNV and CDR2 YYDKDF (reference sequence). The CDR3 contains 13 residues. CDR3: CATSYSGGSAIYF. Written as DNA, the CDR3 is TGTGCCACCAGCTATTCAGGGGGGAGCGCCATATATTTT.

V usage is TRBV7-9 and J usage is TRBJ2-3; TRBD2 matches at 9 bases. Germline-derived CDR1 and CDR2 are SEHNR and FQNEAQ (reference sequence). There are 17 residues in the CDR3. The V gene end was trimmed by 6 bases and the J gene end by 2 bases; junction bases not matched to a gene: 12. CDR3 amino acids: CASSWATSGIHTDTQYF. For the CDR3, the DNA is TGTGCCAGCAGTTGGGCGACTAGCGGAATTCACACAGATACGCAGTATTTT.

CDR3 DNA sequence: TGTGCCAGCAGGATCGCCGCGGGGACCGTTAACACCGGGGAGCTGTTTTTT. Translation: CASRIAAGTVNTGELFF. The V call is TRBV5-5, the J call TRBJ2-2; D is perhaps TRBD2 (6 bases). From germline, CDR1 is SGHKS and CDR2 YYEKEE (reference sequence). Trimming took 5 bases from V and 2 from J, leaving 19 bases between them. This CDR3 contains 17 residues. The entire variable domain, with the rest obtained from reference TRBV5-5 and TRBJ2-2, is as follows: DAGVTQSPTHLIKTRGQQVTLRCSPISGHKSVSWYQQVLGQGPQFIFQYYEKEERGRGNFPDRFSARQFPNYSSELNVNALLLGDSALYLCASRIAAGTVNTGELFFGEGSRLTVL.

The V gene is TRBV29-1, the J gene TRBJ2-7; D is possibly TRBD1 (5 bases). V was trimmed by 2 bases and J by 4 bases, leaving 12 bases between them. Germline CDR1 reads SQVTM; CDR2 reads ANQGSEA. The CDR3 spans 13 residues. The CDR3, as DNA: TGCAGCGTTGAACAGACAGACACTTACGAGCAGTACTTC. Protein sequence: CSVEQTDTYEQYF.

The CDR3 DNA reads as TGTGCCACCAGTGAACCCGACAGGGGCCATGAGCAGTTCTTC. Translating it yields CATSEPDRGHEQFF. The V and J genes are TRBV24-1 and TRBJ2-1; 8 nucleotides match TRBD1. CDR3 length: 14 amino acids. V lost 4 bases, J lost 8 bases, and 6 bases stayed unmatched. Germline V gene data show CDR1 as KGHDR and CDR2 as SFDVKD.

A single count supports this clone. The rearrangement joins TRBV7-9 to TRBJ2-5; weak D call: TRBD1 (5 bases). V shed 7 bases and J shed 5 bases, with 14 bases lying between them. The CDR3 is made up of 13 amino acids. Germline V CDR1 and CDR2: SEHNR, FQNEAQ (reference sequence). In DNA form, the CDR3 reads TGTGCCAGCATAAGGCAGGGATCGGAGACCCAGTACTTC. Its protein is CASIRQGSETQYF.

J is TRBJ2-1 and V is TRBV7-3, with 12 bases fitting TRBD2. The trim removed 5 bases at V and 4 bases at J, leaving 6 bases unmatched. The CDR3 has 16 amino acids. From germline, CDR1 is SGHTA and CDR2 FQGTGA. The CDR3 DNA follows: TGTGCCAGCAGCACAAGGACTAGCGGGGAGTACAATGAGCAGTTCTTC. Its translation is CASSTRTSGEYNEQFF.

The V gene is TRBV19, the J gene TRBJ1-2; 8 nucleotides agree with TRBD1. Germline CDR1 LNHDA, CDR2 SQIVND (reference sequence). CDR3 length equals 14 residues. V lost 5 bases and J lost 0; bases outside the gene matches: 2. Here the CDR3 reads CASSVQGANYGYTF. The CDR3 DNA sequence: TGTGCCAGTAGTGTACAGGGGGCTAACTATGGCTACACCTTC.

This clone was observed a few times. The chain carries TRBV2 and TRBJ1-5; TRBD1 matches at 10 bases. The CDR3 has 14 residues. Trimming at V came to 6 bases and at J to 5 bases, leaving 4 bases not matched to a gene. The germline CDR1 and CDR2 sequences are SNHLY and FYNNEI. DNA of the CDR3: TGTGCCAGCAGCCGACAGGGGGCCGATCAGCCCCAGCATTTT. Protein product: CASSRQGADQPQHF.

This clone was observed a few times. The chain combines TRBV27 with TRBJ2-7; 7 bases line up with TRBD1. The V segment lost 10 bases and the J segment 3 bases; nucleotides outside the gene matches: 15. CDR1 and CDR2 from the germline V gene are MNHEY and SMNVEV (reference sequence). This CDR3 spans 15 amino acids. The CDR3 coding sequence is TGTGCCACCCGCCGACAGGGACAGTCGGGCTACGAGCAGTACTTC. Amino acids: CATRRQGQSGYEQYF.

The chain combines TRBV27 with TRBJ2-7; D might be TRBD2 (6 bases). With 2 bases removed from V and 3 bases from J, the gap between germline ends came to 14 bases. The CDR3 spans 15 residues. Per germline, CDR1 MNHEY and CDR2 SMNVEV (reference sequence). The CDR3 here is CASSLKSSEGYEQYF. CDR3 nucleotide sequence: TGTGCCAGCAGTTTAAAATCTAGCGAGGGCTACGAGCAGTACTTC.

The chain couples TRBV3-1 (or the pseudogene TRBV3-2) to TRBJ1-3; D gene unclear. The CDR3 sequence is 15 residues long. Germline V CDR1 and CDR2: LGHDT, YNNKEL (reference sequence). V lost 6 bases and J 3 bases, leaving 15 bases between the germline ends. The CDR3 spells CASSPGVGRGNTIYF. The CDR3 coding sequence is TGTGCCAGCAGTCCCGGAGTAGGCCGTGGAAACACCATATATTTT.

The chain joins TRBV7-9 to TRBJ1-1, with D unresolved. V lost 1 base to trimming and J lost 4 bases, with 10 bases between them. Germline V gene lookup returns CDR1 SEHNR and CDR2 FQNEAQ (reference sequence). The CDR3 length is 14 residues. CDR3 in amino acids: CASSLGGLVTEAFF. The DNA for the CDR3 is TGTGCCAGCAGCTTAGGAGGTTTAGTCACTGAAGCTTTCTTT.

The chain couples TRBV7-9 to TRBJ2-1; TRBD2 agrees at 15 bases. This CDR3 region has 19 residues. Trimming removed 3 bases from V and 1 base from J; junction bases left unmatched: 7. CDR1 is SEHNR, CDR2 FQNEAQ, per germline (reference sequence). CDR3 nucleotide sequence: TGTGCCAGCAGCTTGGGACTAGCGGGAGGAATGGGGTCCTACAATGAGCAGTTCTTC. Its translation is CASSLGLAGGMGSYNEQFF.

The rearrangement uses TRBV29-1 and TRBJ1-3; no clear D. The CDR3 spans 14 residues. Trimming shortened V by 6 bases and J by 0 bases, and 12 bases separated the two germline ends. The germline V gene has CDR1 SQVTM and CDR2 ANQGSEA. Here the CDR3 DNA reads TGCAGCGTCCTCCGACGGGACTCTGGAAACACCATATATTTT. As protein: CSVLRRDSGNTIYF.

The V gene is TRBV27, the J gene TRBJ2-1; possible D gene TRBD2, 7 bases. The CDR3 covers 14 residues. Germline CDR1 MNHEY, CDR2 SMNVEV (reference sequence). V lost 8 bases to trimming and J lost 8 bases, with 19 bases between them. This CDR3 is CASATRGGGDEQFF. The CDR3, as DNA: TGTGCCAGCGCTACCAGAGGGGGGGGTGATGAGCAGTTCTTC.

The chain has TRBV15 and TRBJ1-5, with a possible D match to TRBD1 (6 bases). The CDR3 is made up of 14 amino acids. V lost 0 bases, J lost 6 bases, and 9 bases lay in between. Germline assignment: CDR1 LNHNV and CDR2 YYDKDF (reference sequence). The CDR3 spells CATSREGQRQPQHF. CDR3 nucleotides: TGTGCCACCAGCAGAGAGGGACAACGTCAGCCCCAGCATTTT.

This clone was observed once. The gene calls are TRBV10-3 and TRBJ1-1, with D possibly being TRBD1 (6 bases). The CDR3 contains 14 residues. CDR1 ENHRY and CDR2 SYGVKD come from the germline V gene. The V end was cut by 4 bases, the J end by 1 base, with 10 bases between. This CDR3 reads CAISAGGGNTEAFF. The CDR3 DNA is TGTGCCATCAGTGCTGGGGGCGGGAACACTGAAGCTTTCTTT.

This rearrangement joins TRBV29-1 to TRBJ2-5; no firm D call. The length of the CDR3 is 13 residues. Trimming cost V 2 bases and J 5 bases, with 12 bases left between them. The germline CDR1 and CDR2 sequences are SQVTM and ANQGSEA. The CDR3 region has the DNA TGCAGCGTTGAAACGTCAGCCGGGGAGACCCAGTACTTC. This sequence encodes CSVETSAGETQYF.